This TCR beta chain was recorded in a study of cytotoxic CD8 clonotypes in ibrutinib-treated CLL. Study background: Partial response occurred in roughly 24 patients and complete response in 2; at median approximately 68 months, approximately 14 remained remitted and around 12 progressed. Study-wide results and caveats: Stable or contracted on treatment, public clonotypes were also uncommon. Clonality correlated strongly with circulating CD8+ T cells and exceeded age-matched healthy donors at baseline.

V was trimmed by 3 bases and J by 2 bases, leaving 11 bases between them. The germline V gene encodes CDR1 MDHEN and CDR2 SYDVKM. The CDR3 loop spans 15 amino acids. The targeted sequencing depth was 1 in 200,000 to 1 in 1 million T cells. Sequencing was performed with immunoSEQ multiplex PCR; in TCRdb, only in-frame clones are kept and a portion is missing. The sample holds tens of thousands of clones; approximately 54% are singletons and the top ten take 20% to 30%. As for this clone: Its antigen is as yet unknown.

The sequenced sample was PBMCs, obtained at disease progression, from a patient treated with ibrutinib. This clonotype was sampled from a human donor with chronic lymphocytic leukemia. The chain uses TRBV28 and TRBJ1-5; D is unclear. The CDR3, as DNA: TGTGCCAGCAGTTTGGAAATCTTCGGCAATCAGCCCCAGCATTTT. This translates into CASSLEIFGNQPQHF. The full variable domain, rest sourced from reference TRBV28 and TRBJ1-5, is DVKVTQSSRYLVKRTGEKVFLECVQDMDHENMFWYRQDPGLGLRLIYFSYDVKMKEKGDIPEGYSVSREKKERFSLILESASTNQTSMYLCASSLEIFGNQPQHFGDGTRLSIL.